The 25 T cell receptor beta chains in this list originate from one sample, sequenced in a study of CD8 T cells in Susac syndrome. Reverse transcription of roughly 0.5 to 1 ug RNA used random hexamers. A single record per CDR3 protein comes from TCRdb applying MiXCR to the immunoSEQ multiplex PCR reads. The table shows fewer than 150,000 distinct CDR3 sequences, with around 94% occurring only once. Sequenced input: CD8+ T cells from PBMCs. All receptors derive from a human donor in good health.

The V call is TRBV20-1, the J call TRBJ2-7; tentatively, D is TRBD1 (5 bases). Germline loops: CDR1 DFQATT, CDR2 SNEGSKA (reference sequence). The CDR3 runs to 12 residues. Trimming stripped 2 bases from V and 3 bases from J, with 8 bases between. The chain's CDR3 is CSARWQGYEQYF. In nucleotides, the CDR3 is TGCAGTGCTAGATGGCAGGGCTACGAGCAGTACTTC.

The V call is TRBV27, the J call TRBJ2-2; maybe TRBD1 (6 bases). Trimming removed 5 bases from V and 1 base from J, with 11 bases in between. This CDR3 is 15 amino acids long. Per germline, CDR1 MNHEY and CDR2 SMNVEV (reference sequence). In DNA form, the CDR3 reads TGTGCCAGCAGTATTCACAGGGAGAACACCGGGGAGCTGTTTTTT. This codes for CASSIHRENTGELFF.

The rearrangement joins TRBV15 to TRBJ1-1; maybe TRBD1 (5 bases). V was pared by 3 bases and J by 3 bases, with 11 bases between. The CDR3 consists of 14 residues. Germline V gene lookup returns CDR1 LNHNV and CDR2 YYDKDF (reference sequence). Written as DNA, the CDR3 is TGTGCCACCAGCAGGTGGGGGAGTGACACTGAAGCTTTCTTT. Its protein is CATSRWGSDTEAFF.

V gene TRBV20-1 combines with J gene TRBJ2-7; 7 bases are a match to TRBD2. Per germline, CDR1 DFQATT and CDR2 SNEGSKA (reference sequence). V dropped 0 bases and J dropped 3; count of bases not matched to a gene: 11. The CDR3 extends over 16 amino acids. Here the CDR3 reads CSARDAGEGPFYEQYF. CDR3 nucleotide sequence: TGCAGTGCTAGAGATGCCGGGGAGGGCCCTTTCTACGAGCAGTACTTC.

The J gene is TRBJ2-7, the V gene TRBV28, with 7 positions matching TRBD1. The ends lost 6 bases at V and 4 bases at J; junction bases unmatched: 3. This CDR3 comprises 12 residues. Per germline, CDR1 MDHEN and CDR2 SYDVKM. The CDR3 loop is CASRKTGYEQYF. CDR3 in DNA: TGTGCCAGCAGAAAGACAGGGTACGAGCAGTACTTC.

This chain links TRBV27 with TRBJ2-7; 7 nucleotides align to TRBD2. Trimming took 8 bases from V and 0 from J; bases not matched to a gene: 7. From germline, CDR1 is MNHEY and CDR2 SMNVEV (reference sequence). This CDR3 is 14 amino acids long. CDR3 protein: CASRTSVSSYEQYF. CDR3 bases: TGTGCCAGCCGCACTAGCGTCAGCTCCTACGAGCAGTACTTC.

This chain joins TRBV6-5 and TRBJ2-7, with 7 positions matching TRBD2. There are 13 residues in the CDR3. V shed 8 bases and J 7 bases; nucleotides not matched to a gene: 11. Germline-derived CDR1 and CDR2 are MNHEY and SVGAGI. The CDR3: CASSPTLAWEQYF. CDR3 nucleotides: TGTGCCAGCTCCCCGACACTAGCGTGGGAGCAGTACTTC.

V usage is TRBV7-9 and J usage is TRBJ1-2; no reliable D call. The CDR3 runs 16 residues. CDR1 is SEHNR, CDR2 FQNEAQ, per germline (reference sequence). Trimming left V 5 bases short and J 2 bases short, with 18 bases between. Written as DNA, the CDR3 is TGTGCCAGCAGCGATCCCAAGGGCCAGGACAACTATGGCTACACCTTC. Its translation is CASSDPKGQDNYGYTF.

The CDR3 reads CSARGGSDNEQFF. CDR3 DNA sequence: TGCAGTGCTAGAGGTGGAAGCGATAATGAGCAGTTCTTC. This chain uses TRBV20-1 with TRBJ2-1; D remains ambiguous. The CDR3 totals 13 residues. Trimming took 1 base from V and 7 from J, leaving 11 bases between them. Germline V gene data show CDR1 as DFQATT and CDR2 as SNEGSKA (reference sequence).

The CDR3 protein is CASSALWDTQYF. The CDR3 nucleotides are TGTGCCAGCAGTGCATTATGGGATACGCAGTATTTT. V and J are TRBV27 and TRBJ2-3, with unresolved D. Germline CDR1 reads MNHEY; CDR2 reads SMNVEV (reference sequence). With 5 bases removed from V and 6 bases from J, the gap between germline ends came to 9 bases. This CDR3 is 12 amino acids long.

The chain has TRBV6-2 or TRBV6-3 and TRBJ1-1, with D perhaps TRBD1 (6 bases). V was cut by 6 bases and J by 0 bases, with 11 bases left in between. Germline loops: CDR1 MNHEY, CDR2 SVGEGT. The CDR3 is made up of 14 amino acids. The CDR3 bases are TGTGCCAGCAGCTTCACAGGGCTGAACACTGAAGCTTTCTTT. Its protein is CASSFTGLNTEAFF.

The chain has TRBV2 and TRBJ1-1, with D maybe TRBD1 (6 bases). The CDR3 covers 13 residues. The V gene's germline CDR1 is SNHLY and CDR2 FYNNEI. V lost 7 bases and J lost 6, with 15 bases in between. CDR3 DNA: TGTGCCAGCAACCAGGGGCTGTCCCCTGAAGCTTTCTTT. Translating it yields CASNQGLSPEAFF.

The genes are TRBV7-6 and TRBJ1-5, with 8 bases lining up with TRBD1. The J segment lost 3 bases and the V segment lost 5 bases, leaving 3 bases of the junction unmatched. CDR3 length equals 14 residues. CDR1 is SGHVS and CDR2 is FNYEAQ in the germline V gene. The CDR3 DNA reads TGTGCCAGCAGCCCGGGACAGGTCAATCAGCCCCAGCATTTT. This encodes CASSPGQVNQPQHF.

DNA for the CDR3: TGCAGTGCTAGAGTAGGCCTAGCGGGAGTTGTCGGGGAGCTGTTTTTT. Translation: CSARVGLAGVVGELFF. The rearrangement joins TRBV20-1 to TRBJ2-2; TRBD2 matches 10 bases. CDR3 size: 16 residues. V shed 1 base, J shed 7 bases, and the junction held 9 bases outside the gene matches. Looked up from germline, CDR1 is DFQATT and CDR2 is SNEGSKA (reference sequence).

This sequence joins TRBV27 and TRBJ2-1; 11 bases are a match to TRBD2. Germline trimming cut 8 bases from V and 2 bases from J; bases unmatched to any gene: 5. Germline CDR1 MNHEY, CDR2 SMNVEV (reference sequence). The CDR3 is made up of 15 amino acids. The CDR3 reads CASRPGLAAYNEQFF. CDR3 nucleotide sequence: TGTGCCAGCCGGCCGGGACTAGCGGCCTACAATGAGCAGTTCTTC.

CDR3 region: CASSVWFPGSSYNEQFF. CDR3 in DNA: TGTGCCAGCAGCGTATGGTTTCCGGGGAGCTCCTACAATGAGCAGTTCTTC. The genes are TRBV9 and TRBJ2-1; TRBD2 might be the D (5 bases). V dropped 1 base and J dropped 0 bases, with 14 bases sitting between them. The CDR3 has 17 amino acids. Germline V CDR1 and CDR2: SGDLS, YYNGEE. The full variable domain, its missing parts supplied by reference TRBV9 and TRBJ2-1, is DSGVTQTPKHLITATGQRVTLRCSPRSGDLSVYWYQQSLDQGLQFLIQYYNGEERAKGNILERFSAQQFPDLHSELNLSSLELGDSALYFCASSVWFPGSSYNEQFFGPGTRLTVL.

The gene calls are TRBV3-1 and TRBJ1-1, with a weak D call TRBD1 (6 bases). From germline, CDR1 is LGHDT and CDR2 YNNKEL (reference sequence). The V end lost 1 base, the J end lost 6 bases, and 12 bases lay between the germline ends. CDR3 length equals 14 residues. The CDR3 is CASSQVSGAAEAFF. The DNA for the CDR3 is TGTGCCAGCAGCCAAGTTTCAGGGGCCGCTGAAGCTTTCTTT.

The CDR3 nucleotides are TGTGCCAGCAGCCTAGCGGGAGGTTACTACGAGCAGTACTTC. It yields the protein CASSLAGGYYEQYF. The V and J genes are TRBV27 and TRBJ2-7; 11 positions agree with TRBD2. V shed 6 bases, J shed 3 bases, and the junction held 4 bases outside the gene matches. The CDR3 has 14 residues. Germline V gives CDR1 MNHEY, CDR2 SMNVEV (reference sequence).

The CDR3 region is CSVGDRGAYEQYF. The CDR3 nucleotides are TGCAGCGTTGGGGACAGGGGGGCCTACGAGCAGTACTTC. The chain has TRBV29-1 and TRBJ2-7; 11 bases line up with TRBD1. Trimming removed 4 bases from V and 2 bases from J; junction bases left unmatched: 1. CDR1 SQVTM and CDR2 ANQGSEA come from the germline V gene. The CDR3 is 13 residues long.

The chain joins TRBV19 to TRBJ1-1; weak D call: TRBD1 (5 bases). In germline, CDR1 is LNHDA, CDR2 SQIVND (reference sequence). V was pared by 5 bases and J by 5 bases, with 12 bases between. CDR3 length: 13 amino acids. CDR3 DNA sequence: TGTGCCAGTAGTTCCGGGGGAAAGACTGAAGCTTTCTTT. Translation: CASSSGGKTEAFF.

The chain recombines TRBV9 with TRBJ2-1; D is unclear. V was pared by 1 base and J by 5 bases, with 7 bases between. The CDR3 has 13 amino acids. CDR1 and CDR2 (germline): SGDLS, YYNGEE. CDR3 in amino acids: CASSVNSDNEQFF. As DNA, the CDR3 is TGTGCCAGCAGCGTAAACAGCGACAATGAGCAGTTCTTC. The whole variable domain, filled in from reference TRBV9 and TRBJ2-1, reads DSGVTQTPKHLITATGQRVTLRCSPRSGDLSVYWYQQSLDQGLQFLIQYYNGEERAKGNILERFSAQQFPDLHSELNLSSLELGDSALYFCASSVNSDNEQFFGPGTRLTVL.

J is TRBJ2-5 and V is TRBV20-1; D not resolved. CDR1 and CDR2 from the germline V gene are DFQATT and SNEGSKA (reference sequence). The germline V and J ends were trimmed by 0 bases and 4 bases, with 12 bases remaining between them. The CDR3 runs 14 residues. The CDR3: CSARDQVLRETQYF. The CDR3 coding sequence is TGCAGTGCTAGAGATCAGGTCCTGCGAGAGACCCAGTACTTC.

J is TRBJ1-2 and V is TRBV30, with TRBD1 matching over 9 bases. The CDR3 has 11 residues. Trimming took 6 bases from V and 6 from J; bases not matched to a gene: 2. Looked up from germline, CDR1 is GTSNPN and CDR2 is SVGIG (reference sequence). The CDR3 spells CACGTGNGYTF. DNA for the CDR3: TGTGCCTGCGGGACAGGGAATGGCTACACCTTC. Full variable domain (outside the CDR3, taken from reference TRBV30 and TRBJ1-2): SQTIHQWPATLVQPVGSPLSLECTVEGTSNPNLYWYRQAAGRGLQLLFYSVGIGQISSEVPQNLSASRPQDRQFILSSKKLLLSDSGFYLCACGTGNGYTFGSGTRLTVV.

In DNA, the CDR3 is TGTGCCAGCATCTCTGGGGGGGCCCGAGTTTACTTC. This sequence encodes CASISGGARVYF. The genes are TRBV28 and TRBJ2-5, with a tentative D call TRBD2 (7 bases). V lost 7 bases, J lost 14 bases, and 20 bases lay in between. The germline CDR1 and CDR2 sequences are MDHEN and SYDVKM. The CDR3 extends over 12 amino acids.

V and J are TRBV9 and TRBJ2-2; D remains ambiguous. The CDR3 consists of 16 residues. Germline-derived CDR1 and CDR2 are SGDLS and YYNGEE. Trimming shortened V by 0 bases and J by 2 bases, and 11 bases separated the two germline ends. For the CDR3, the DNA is TGTGCCAGCAGCGTAGTGAGTGGGCCCAACACCGGGGAGCTGTTTTTT. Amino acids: CASSVVSGPNTGELFF.